Listed below are T cell receptor beta chains from one sample, sequenced in a study of cytomegalovirus exposure and HLA in healthy donors. Measured with immunoSEQ multiplex PCR; TCRdb has only the in-frame clones, and not every one. The sample consists of about 190,000 clones, around 77% of them appearing once. The material sequenced was PBMCs. All receptors derive from a woman aged 18-29 years in good health and CMV-seronegative. The CDR3 runs from the conserved cysteine through the conserved F or W. Each record gives: D gene, J gene, V gene, clone size, CDR3 DNA, CDR3 protein. The D gene is left open where the match is weak. A clone size is listed for some rows: how often the clone was seen (once, few, many), or a class if it is expanded.

NA TRBJ2-7 TRBV11-2 NA TGTGCCAGCAGCTATGACACCTACGAGCAGTACTTC CASSYDTYEQYF
NA TRBJ1-2 TRBV5-1 NA TGCGCCAGCAGCTTGGCTCAGAACTATGGCTACACCTTC CASSLAQNYGYTF
NA TRBJ2-7 TRBV19 NA TGTGCCAGTAGTATAGGCAGCTACGAGCAGTACTTC CASSIGSYEQYF
NA TRBJ2-3 TRBV7-9 NA TGTGCCAGCAGCGAGCTTAAAGATACGCAGTATTTT CASSELKDTQYF
NA TRBJ1-4 TRBV29-1 NA TGCAGCGTTGTAATGCAGGGGGAAAAACTGTTTTTT CSVVMQGEKLFF
TRBD1 TRBJ1-2 TRBV6-6 NA TGTGCCAGCAGTTGGGGGGACAGGGGCTATGGCTACACCTTC CASSWGDRGYGYTF
TRBD1 TRBJ1-5 TRBV6-1 NA TGTGCCAGCAGTGTTGGGACAGGGGGCAATCAGCCCCAGCATTTT CASSVGTGGNQPQHF
TRBD1 TRBJ2-7 TRBV7-3 NA TGTGCCAGCAGTTATGGACAGGGGTCCTACGAGCAGTACTTC CASSYGQGSYEQYF
TRBD1 TRBJ1-2 TRBV6-5 few TGTGCCAGCAGTTTCAACAGGGGGCTTGGTGGCTACACCTTC CASSFNRGLGGYTF
NA TRBJ1-2 TRBV6-5 NA TGTGCCAGCAGTTCCGGGACTAACTATGGCTACACCTTC CASSSGTNYGYTF